Listed below are T cell receptor beta chains from one sample, sequenced in a study of CD8 T cells in Susac syndrome. TCRdb re-analysed the immunoSEQ multiplex PCR reads in MiXCR, keeping a single row per CDR3 protein. The sample holds roughly 50,000 distinct CDR3 sequences, 93% seen once. The sample comprised CD8+ T cells from PBMCs. The receptors shown here come from a human donor in good health. CDR3s include the opening cysteine and the closing phenylalanine or tryptophan. A D gene is named only where the DNA matches it firmly. Only part of the rows carry a size: once, few, many, or a class if the clone is expanded.

TRBV7-9,NA,NA,14,TRBJ1-2,TGTGCCAGCACCCCCCCACAGGGAGCGAATGGCTACACCTTC,CASTPPQGANGYTF
TRBV28,TRBD1,NA,14,TRBJ1-4,TGTGCCAGCAGTCCAGGGGGGTCTAATGAAAAACTGTTTTTT,CASSPGGSNEKLFF
TRBV13,NA,NA,16,TRBJ2-2,TGTGCCAGCAGCTTAGAAGGGGTCCAGAACACCGGGGAGCTGTTTTTT,CASSLEGVQNTGELFF
TRBV29-1,TRBD2,NA,15,TRBJ2-1,TGCAGCGTTGAATATAGACTAGCGGGAGAAAATGAGCAGTTCTTC,CSVEYRLAGENEQFF
TRBV7-8,NA,NA,14,TRBJ1-4,TGTGCCAGCCGGGGGGAGGGTTTTGGTGAAAAACTGTTTTTT,CASRGEGFGEKLFF
TRBV7-9,TRBD1,NA,15,TRBJ2-7,TGTGCCAGCAGCCAAAACAGGGGGGAAACCTACGAGCAGTACTTC,CASSQNRGETYEQYF
TRBV20-1,NA,once,14,TRBJ2-7,TGCAGTGCTAGGCGCGGGGGCAGCTCCTACGAGCAGTACTTC,CSARRGGSSYEQYF
TRBV5-6,NA,NA,11,TRBJ1-2,TGTGCCAGCAACTCGGGCAGAGGCTACACCTTC,CASNSGRGYTF
TRBV27,NA,once,14,TRBJ2-5,TGTGCCAGCAGCCCCCGACTATCGGGTGAGACCCAGTACTTC,CASSPRLSGETQYF
TRBV24-1,NA,NA,12,TRBJ2-7,TGTGCCACCAGTGACCCCGGGACACCCCTCAACTTC,CATSDPGTPLNF
TRBV3-1,NA,NA,12,TRBJ2-3,TGTGCCAGCAGCCAGGGTTCAGATACGCAGTATTTT,CASSQGSDTQYF
TRBV10-3,NA,NA,13,TRBJ2-7,TGTGCCATCAGTGAAGGACGGTCCTACGAGCAGTACTTC,CAISEGRSYEQYF
TRBV3-1,NA,NA,15,TRBJ2-2,TGTGCCAGCAGCCAAGATGGGGAGGTCACCGGGGAGCTGTTTTTT,CASSQDGEVTGELFF
TRBV6-6,NA,NA,16,TRBJ1-3,TGTGCCAGCAGTTACCCCACGCGGGGGGCGTTGGACACCATATATTTT,CASSYPTRGALDTIYF
TRBV15,NA,NA,13,TRBJ2-1,TGTGCCACCAGCGCAGACTTTTACAATGAGCAGTTCTTC,CATSADFYNEQFF
TRBV7-9,TRBD1,NA,15,TRBJ2-5,TGTGCCAGCAGCAACACCGGGACAGGGGGCGAGACCCAGTACTTC,CASSNTGTGGETQYF
TRBV15,NA,NA,12,TRBJ1-5,TGTGCCACCAGCGGCACCTCCTTGGCCCAGCATTTT,CATSGTSLAQHF
TRBV19,TRBD2,NA,13,TRBJ2-5,TGTGCCAGTAGCGCGGGAGGAGCAGAGACCCAGTACTTC,CASSAGGAETQYF
TRBV27,TRBD2,NA,14,TRBJ2-7,TGTGCCAGCAGTTCGGGACTAGCTGGGTACGAGCAGTACTTC,CASSSGLAGYEQYF
TRBV7-9,TRBD1,NA,13,TRBJ1-2,TGTGCCAGCAGCATCGCAGGGGGGGAAGGCTACACCTTC,CASSIAGGEGYTF
TRBV4-1,NA,NA,16,TRBJ1-5,TGCGCCAGCAGCCAAGAACTAGGGCAGGGTAAGCAGCCCCAGCATTTT,CASSQELGQGKQPQHF
TRBV4-1,TRBD1,once,16,TRBJ1-2,TGCGCCAGCAGCCAAGTAGAGGGGGCCCCTGGCTATGGCTACACCTTC,CASSQVEGAPGYGYTF
TRBV5-6,NA,NA,20,TRBJ2-1,TGTGCCAGCAGCCCCTCCGGCGTTAGTAATGCAGGGCTTCTTTACAATGAGCAGTTCTTC,CASSPSGVSNAGLLYNEQFF
TRBV12-3/TRBV12-4,NA,NA,13,TRBJ2-7,TGTGCCAGCAGCCCGACTGTTTCCTACGAGCAGTACTTC,CASSPTVSYEQYF
TRBV7-2,NA,NA,15,TRBJ2-7,TGTGCCAGCAGCTTAGGAGAGACCCCCTCCTACGAGCAGTACTTC,CASSLGETPSYEQYF
TRBV20-1,NA,NA,14,TRBJ1-1,TGCAGTGCCGTATTTCCGGGACTCAGTTTGGGGGCTTTCTTT,CSAVFPGLSLGAFF
TRBV28,TRBD2,NA,18,TRBJ2-1,TGTGCCAGCAGTTTCCCGGGGACTAGCGGGAGGTACTACAATGAGCAGTTCTTC,CASSFPGTSGRYYNEQFF
TRBV4-1,NA,NA,12,TRBJ2-1,TGCGCCAGCAGCCCCACGGGGATAGAGCAGTTCTTC,CASSPTGIEQFF